This T cell receptor beta chain originates from a study of shared clonotypes between healthy human individuals. The germline V gene has CDR1 SGDLS and CDR2 YYNGEE. Deletions cut 1 base from V and 1 base from J, with 11 bases between. This CDR3 has 15 amino acids. Measured with immunoSEQ multiplex PCR; TCRdb has only the in-frame clones, and not every one. This table has about 2.3 million clones, roughly 93% appearing once. Sequenced sample: naive CD4+ T cells from PBMCs. Described subset: CD45RA+ positively selected. The receptor's source is a man younger than 35 in good health. Some clones in this sample may be carry-over from other donors' samples. The chain recombines TRBV9 with TRBJ2-5; TRBD2 might be the D (6 bases). The CDR3 nucleotides read TGTGCCAGCAGCGTAAGGATGGGGGGCCAAGAGACCCAGTACTTC. It codes for CASSVRMGGQETQYF.